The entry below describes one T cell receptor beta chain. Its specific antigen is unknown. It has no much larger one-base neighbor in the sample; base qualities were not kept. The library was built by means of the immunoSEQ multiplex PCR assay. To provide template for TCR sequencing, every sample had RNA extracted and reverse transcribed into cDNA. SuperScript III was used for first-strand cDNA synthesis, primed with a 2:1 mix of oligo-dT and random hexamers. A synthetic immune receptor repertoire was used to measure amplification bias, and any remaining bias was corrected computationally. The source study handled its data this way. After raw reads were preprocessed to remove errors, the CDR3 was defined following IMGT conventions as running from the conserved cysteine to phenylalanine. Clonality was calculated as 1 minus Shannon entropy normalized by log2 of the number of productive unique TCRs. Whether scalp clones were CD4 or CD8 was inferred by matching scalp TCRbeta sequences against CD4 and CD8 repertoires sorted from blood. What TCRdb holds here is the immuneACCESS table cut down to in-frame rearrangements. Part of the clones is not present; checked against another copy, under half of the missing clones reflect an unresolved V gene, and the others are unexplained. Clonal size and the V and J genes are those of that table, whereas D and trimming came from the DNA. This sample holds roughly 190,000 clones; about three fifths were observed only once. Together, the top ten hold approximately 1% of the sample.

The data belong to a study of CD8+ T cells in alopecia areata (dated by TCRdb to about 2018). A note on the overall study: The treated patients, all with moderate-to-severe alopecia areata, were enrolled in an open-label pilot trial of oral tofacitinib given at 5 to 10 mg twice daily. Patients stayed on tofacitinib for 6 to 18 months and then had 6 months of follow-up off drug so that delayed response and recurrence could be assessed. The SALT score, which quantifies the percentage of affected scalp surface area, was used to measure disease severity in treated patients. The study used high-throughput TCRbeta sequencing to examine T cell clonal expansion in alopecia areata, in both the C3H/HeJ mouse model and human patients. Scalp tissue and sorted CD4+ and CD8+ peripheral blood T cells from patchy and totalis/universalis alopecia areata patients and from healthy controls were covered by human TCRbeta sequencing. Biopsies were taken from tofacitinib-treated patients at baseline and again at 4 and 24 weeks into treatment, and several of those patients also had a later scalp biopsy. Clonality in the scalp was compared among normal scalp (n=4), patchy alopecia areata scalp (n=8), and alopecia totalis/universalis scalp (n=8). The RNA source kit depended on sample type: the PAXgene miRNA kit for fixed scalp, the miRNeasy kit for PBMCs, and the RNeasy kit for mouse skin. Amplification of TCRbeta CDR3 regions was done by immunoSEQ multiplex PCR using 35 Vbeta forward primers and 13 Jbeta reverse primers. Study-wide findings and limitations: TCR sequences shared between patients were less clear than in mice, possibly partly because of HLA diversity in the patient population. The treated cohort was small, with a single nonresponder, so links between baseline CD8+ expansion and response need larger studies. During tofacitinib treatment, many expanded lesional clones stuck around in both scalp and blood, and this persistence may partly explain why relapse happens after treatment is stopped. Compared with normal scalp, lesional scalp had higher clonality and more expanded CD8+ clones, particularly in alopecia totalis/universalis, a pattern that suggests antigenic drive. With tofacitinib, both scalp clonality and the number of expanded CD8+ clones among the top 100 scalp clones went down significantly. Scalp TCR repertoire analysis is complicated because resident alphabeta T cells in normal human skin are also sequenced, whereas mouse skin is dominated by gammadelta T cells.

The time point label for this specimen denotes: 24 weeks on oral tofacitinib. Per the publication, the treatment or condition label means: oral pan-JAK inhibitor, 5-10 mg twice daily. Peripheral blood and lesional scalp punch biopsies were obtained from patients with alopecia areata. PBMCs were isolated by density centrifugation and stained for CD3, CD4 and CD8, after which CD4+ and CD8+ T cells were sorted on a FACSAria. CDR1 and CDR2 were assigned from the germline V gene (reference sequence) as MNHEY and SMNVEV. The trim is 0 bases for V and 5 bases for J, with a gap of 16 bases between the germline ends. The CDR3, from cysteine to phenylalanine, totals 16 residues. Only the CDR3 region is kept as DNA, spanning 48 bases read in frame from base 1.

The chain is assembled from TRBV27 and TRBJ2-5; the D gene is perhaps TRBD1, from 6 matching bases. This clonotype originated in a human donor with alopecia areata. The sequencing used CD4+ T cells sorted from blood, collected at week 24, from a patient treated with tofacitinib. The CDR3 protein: CASSLSIGGRRETQYF. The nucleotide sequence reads TGTGCCAGCAGTTTATCTATAGGGGGACGTAGGGAGACCCAGTACTTC.